This T cell receptor (beta chain) was sequenced during a study of T cell clonality in common variable immunodeficiency. The CDR3 loop spans 14 amino acids. Germline V lookup: CDR1 DFQATT, CDR2 SNEGSKA (reference sequence). V was clipped by 1 base and J by 0 bases, with 7 bases between them. This clone was observed at least ten times. Antigen unknown. The CDR3 goes on 3 residues after the read ends, and that part is filled in from the germline J gene. The data were produced by immunoSEQ multiplex PCR, yet TCRdb's version contains in-frame clones alone and is incomplete. The sample has roughly 70,000 clones, none seen only once. Study findings and constraints: Links between repertoire features and CVID complications were heterogeneity-limited. Fewer TCRbeta clones were shared among CVID subjects than controls.

The sample consisted of peripheral blood mononuclear cells. The gene calls are TRBV20-1 and TRBJ1-5; no reliable D call. The receptor was derived from a person between 18 and 75 years old in good health. The CDR3 spells CSARGRHSNQPQHF. The covered CDR3 bases are TGCAGTGCTAGAGGCAGACATAGCAATCAGCCC.